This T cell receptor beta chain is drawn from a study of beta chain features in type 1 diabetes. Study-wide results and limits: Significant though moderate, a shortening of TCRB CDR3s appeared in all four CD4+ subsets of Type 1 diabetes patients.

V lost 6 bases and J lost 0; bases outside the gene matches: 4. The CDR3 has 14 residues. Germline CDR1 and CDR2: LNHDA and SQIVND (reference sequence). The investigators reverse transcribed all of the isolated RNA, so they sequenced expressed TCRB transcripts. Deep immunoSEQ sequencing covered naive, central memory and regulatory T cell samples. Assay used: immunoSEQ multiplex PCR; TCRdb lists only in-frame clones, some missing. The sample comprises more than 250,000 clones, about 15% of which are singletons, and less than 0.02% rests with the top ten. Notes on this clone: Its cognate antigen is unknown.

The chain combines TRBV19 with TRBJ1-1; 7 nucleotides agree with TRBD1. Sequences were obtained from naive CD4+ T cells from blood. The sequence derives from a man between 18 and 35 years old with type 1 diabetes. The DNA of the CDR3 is TGTGCCAGTAGCCTGACAGGGTTGAACACTGAAGCTTTCTTT. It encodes CASSLTGLNTEAFF.